These 21 T cell receptor beta chains were sequenced from one sample in a study of blood T cells in healthy people across ages (dated by TCRdb to about 2015). Library prep was done by 5' RACE. Sequenced using an Illumina HiSeq 2500. A second PCR of about 7 to 12 cycles was run with a J-beta primer mix and a sample-barcoded 5' primer. Using fastp trimming at Q25 and MiXCR clonotype assembly, TCRdb reanalyzed the public sequencing data and kept in-frame beta chains. Entries that share a CDR3 protein sequence are merged under the most common genes and DNA. The sample table contains about 750,000 distinct CDR3 sequences; only one count was recorded for approximately 53% of them. About 42% of the sample is held by the ten biggest clonotypes. Sequenced: blood. The receptors originated from an older man in good health.

This chain joins TRBV5-5 and TRBJ1-2; D is uncertain. CDR1 SGHKS and CDR2 YYEKEE come from the germline V gene (reference sequence). Trimming removed 4 bases at V and 3 bases at J, with 10 bases between. CDR3 size: 13 residues. The CDR3 sequence: CASSAAVDYGYTF. The CDR3 region has the DNA TGTGCCAGCAGCGCGGCAGTGGACTATGGCTACACCTTC.

This clonotype was observed a few times. The gene calls are TRBV21-1 and TRBJ2-7. TRBV21-1 is termed a pseudogene. This CDR3 spans 15 amino acids. CDR3 in DNA: TGTGCCAGCACCGAACGGAGCATTAGAACCTACGAGCAGTACTTC. This codes for CASTERSIRTYEQYF.

The V gene is TRBV5-1, the J gene TRBJ2-1; 10 bases fit TRBD2. The V segment lost 3 bases and the J segment 5 bases; nucleotides outside the gene matches: 11. The CDR3 spans 17 residues. CDR1 and CDR2 (germline): SGHRS, YFSETQ. The CDR3 sequence is CASSWGSSGSSHNEQFF. DNA for the CDR3: TGCGCCAGCAGCTGGGGGTCTAGCGGGAGTTCCCACAATGAGCAGTTCTTC.

This clonotype came up many times. The rearrangement joins TRBV12-5 to TRBJ1-5; maybe TRBD1 (6 bases). Trimming shortened V by 3 bases and J by 5 bases, and 8 bases separated the two germline ends. Germline V lookup: CDR1 LGHNT, CDR2 FRNRAP. The CDR3 is 13 amino acids. CDR3 loop: CASGFGGDQPQHF. CDR3 sequence (DNA): TGTGCTAGTGGTTTTGGGGGCGATCAGCCCCAGCATTTT.

The rearrangement joins TRBV7-6 to TRBJ2-3; D is ambiguous. CDR3 size: 10 residues. Between the trimmed V and J ends, which lost 7 bases and 5 bases, there was a span of 4 bases. The germline CDR1 and CDR2 sequences are SGHVS and FNYEAQ. The CDR3 sequence is CASTRDTQYF. Written as DNA, the CDR3 is TGTGCCAGCACCAGAGATACGCAGTATTTT. Complete variable domain (other parts from reference TRBV7-6 and TRBJ2-3): GAGVSQSPRYKVTKRGQDVALRCDPISGHVSLYWYRQALGQGPEFLTYFNYEAQQDKSGLPNDRFSAERPEGSISTLTIQRTEQRDSAMYRCASTRDTQYFGPGTRLTVL.

The chain joins TRBV4-1 to TRBJ1-4; no definite D call. V was trimmed by 4 bases and J by 0 bases, leaving 12 bases between them. CDR3 length equals 16 residues. Germline CDR1 and CDR2: MGHRA and YSYEKL. The CDR3 DNA reads TGCGCCAGCAGCCGAGATATAACAGCAACTAATGAAAAACTGTTTTTT. As protein: CASSRDITATNEKLFF.

The V call is TRBV24-1, the J call TRBJ2-3; TRBD2 aligns across 15 bases. Trimming cost V 5 bases and J 14 bases; bases outside gene matches: 10. Per the germline V gene, CDR1 is KGHDR and CDR2 is SFDVKD. The CDR3 is 15 amino acids. In DNA, the CDR3 is TGTGCCACCAGTGGGACTAGCGGGAGGGACAGATACGCGTATTTT. Residues: CATSGTSGRDRYAYF.

The CDR3 protein is CASSFTGEYSNQPQHF. CDR3 DNA sequence: TGTGCCAGCAGCTTCACAGGAGAGTATAGCAATCAGCCCCAGCATTTT. The rearrangement joins TRBV11-2 to TRBJ1-5; weak D call: TRBD1 (5 bases). Germline V lookup: CDR1 SGHAT, CDR2 FQNNGV. This CDR3 spans 16 amino acids. V lost 3 bases to trimming and J lost 0 bases, with 12 bases between them.

The chain links TRBV7-8 to TRBJ1-2, with unresolved D. The germline CDR1 and CDR2 sequences are SGHVS and FQNEAQ. The CDR3 is made up of 12 amino acids. Trimming took off 2 bases at V and 4 bases at J, with 5 bases between the two ends. The CDR3 nucleotides read TGTGCCAGCAGCTTAAAAGGCTATGGCTACACCTTC. This translates into CASSLKGYGYTF.

This chain links TRBV11-2 with TRBJ2-1; the match to TRBD2 covers 8 bases. Germline V lookup: CDR1 SGHAT, CDR2 FQNNGV. Germline trimming cut 5 bases from V and 5 bases from J; bases unmatched to any gene: 20. CDR3 length equals 19 residues. CDR3 loop: CASSGPGGRSDRVNNEQFF. In nucleotides, the CDR3 is TGTGCCAGCAGCGGGCCTGGCGGGAGGTCGGATAGGGTGAACAATGAGCAGTTCTTC.

This chain uses TRBV5-1 with TRBJ2-7; 10 bases map to TRBD1. This CDR3 is 16 amino acids long. Unmatched junction bases numbered 12, after V lost 4 bases and J lost 5 bases. Germline CDR1 is SGHRS and CDR2 is YFSETQ. The CDR3 protein is CASSPQDRGSLDEQYF. The DNA of the CDR3 is TGCGCCAGCAGCCCTCAGGACAGGGGGTCCCTCGACGAGCAGTACTTC.

This clonotype showed up just a few times. In DNA, the CDR3 is TGTGCCAGCAGTCCCCGTGTAAGGGACAGTCACAGATACGCGTATTTT. It encodes CASSPRVRDSHRYAYF. The chain employs TRBV12-3 or TRBV12-4 and TRBJ2-3; 7 nucleotides line up with TRBD1. J was trimmed by 14 bases and V by 5 bases; bases with no gene match: 22. The length of the CDR3 is 16 residues.

V and J are TRBV28 and TRBJ1-2; 10 bases are a match to TRBD1. Trimming took 4 bases from V and 5 from J; bases not matched to a gene: 4. This CDR3 spans 14 amino acids. The V gene's germline CDR1 is MDHEN and CDR2 SYDVKM. The CDR3: CASSSGTGVYGYTF. The CDR3 nucleotides read TGTGCCAGCAGTTCCGGGACAGGGGTTTATGGCTACACCTTC.

The chain combines TRBV7-2 with TRBJ2-2; 7 nucleotides line up with TRBD2. V shed 4 bases, J shed 0 bases, and the junction held 11 bases outside the gene matches. This CDR3 comprises 18 residues. Germline-derived CDR1 and CDR2 are SGHTA and FQGNSA. DNA of the CDR3: TGTGCCAGCAGCTCCACCGGCTGGGGACTATCGAACACCGGGGAGCTGTTTTTT. Translated, it gives CASSSTGWGLSNTGELFF.

V is TRBV7-2 and J is TRBJ2-3; 7 nucleotides agree with TRBD2. Trimming took 5 bases from V and 14 from J; bases not matched to a gene: 16. Germline V gives CDR1 SGHTA, CDR2 FQGNSA. The CDR3 sequence is 14 residues long. CDR3 sequence: CASSPRAGVRYAYF. The CDR3 region has the DNA TGTGCCAGCAGCCCCAGGGCGGGAGTGAGATACGCGTATTTT.

The chain employs TRBV7-2 and TRBJ2-3; 8 bases are shared with TRBD2. Trimming cost V 5 bases and J 14 bases; bases outside gene matches: 12. The CDR3 has 13 amino acids. Germline V CDR1 and CDR2: SGHTA, FQGNSA. The CDR3 DNA follows: TGTGCCAGCAGCCCCACTAGCGGCAGATACGCGTATTTT. This translates into CASSPTSGRYAYF.

Only a few counts were recorded for this clonotype. The chain links TRBV6-6 to TRBJ1-5; possibly TRBD1 for D (5 bases). The CDR3 is made up of 17 amino acids. The V gene lost 2 bases and the J gene lost 0 bases, with 14 bases spanning the gap. Germline CDR1 is MNHNY and CDR2 is SVGAGI (reference sequence). As DNA, the CDR3 is TGTGCCAGCAGTTACGGTATGGGGGTGGATAGCAATCAGCCCCAGCATTTT. Translated, it gives CASSYGMGVDSNQPQHF.

The gene calls are TRBV20-1 and TRBJ2-7; D unclear. V gave up 6 bases and J gave up 7 bases, with 16 bases separating them. This CDR3 is built from 12 residues. The germline V gene encodes CDR1 DFQATT and CDR2 SNEGSKA (reference sequence). Written as DNA, the CDR3 is TGCAGTGCGCACGGCGGACGCAATGAGCAGTACTTC. Its protein product is CSAHGGRNEQYF.

The chain carries TRBV14 and TRBJ2-2; D gene unclear. From germline, CDR1 is SGHDN and CDR2 FVKESK. Trimming stripped 3 bases from V and 3 bases from J, with 11 bases between. The CDR3 is made up of 15 amino acids. This chain's CDR3 is CASSQLDFDTGELFF. The DNA of the CDR3 is TGTGCCAGCAGCCAGTTGGATTTCGACACCGGGGAGCTGTTTTTT.

The V call is TRBV7-9, the J call TRBJ2-5, with 9 bases that match TRBD2. The J call may be wrong; the DNA end is better matched by TRBJ2-7. The germline V gene encodes CDR1 SEHNR and CDR2 FQNEAQ (reference sequence). The length of the CDR3 is 16 residues. The CDR3 nucleotides read TGTGCCAGCAGCTTAGCCGTAGCGGGAGAACGCTACGAGCAGTACTTC. Translated, it gives CASSLAVAGERYEQYF.

This sequence joins TRBV9 and TRBJ2-5; 13 bases map to TRBD2. V shed 0 bases, J shed 13 bases, and the junction held 12 bases outside the gene matches. CDR3 length: 16 amino acids. Germline CDR1 reads SGDLS; CDR2 reads YYNGEE. CDR3 protein: CASSVGGLAGTNERYF. CDR3 sequence (DNA): TGTGCCAGCAGCGTAGGGGGACTAGCGGGAACGAACGAGCGGTACTTC.